Below, one TCR beta chain is given with its context. What it binds is not known. These data belong to a study of Ad26.COV2.S vaccination and SARS-CoV-2 variants. The wider study: The study gave Ad26.COV2.S intramuscularly, once or twice 56 days apart. Study-level points and caveats: Spike-specific responses of CD8+ and CD4+ T cells were reported to display substantial breadth after vaccination. Analyses of TCR breadth and depth may have underestimated total T cell responses.

Treatment here: approximately 18 received Ad26.COV2.S at low or high dose, single or two shots; about five received placebo; per-sample allocation not given. Day 63 after the first vaccine or placebo injection was the time point for sampling. An adult aged 18-55 years in Boston served as the donor. Per the germline V gene, CDR1 is WSHSY and CDR2 is SAAADI. The CDR3 is made up of 13 amino acids. Trimming took off 0 bases at V and 3 bases at J, with 4 bases between the two ends. Generated by immunoSEQ multiplex PCR, the TCRdb table keeps only in-frame clones and is missing some. The data show some 640,000 clones, around 89% seen once.

The TCR was taken from a person between 18 and 65 years old who received the Ad26.COV2.S COVID-19 vaccine or a placebo. This specimen consisted of peripheral blood, obtained in a trial of Ad26.COV2.S vaccine versus placebo. The chain joins TRBV10-2 to TRBJ2-3; D remains ambiguous. The DNA for the CDR3 is TGCGCCAGCAGTGAGTCGGGTACAGATACGCAGTATTTT. Translated, it gives CASSESGTDTQYF.